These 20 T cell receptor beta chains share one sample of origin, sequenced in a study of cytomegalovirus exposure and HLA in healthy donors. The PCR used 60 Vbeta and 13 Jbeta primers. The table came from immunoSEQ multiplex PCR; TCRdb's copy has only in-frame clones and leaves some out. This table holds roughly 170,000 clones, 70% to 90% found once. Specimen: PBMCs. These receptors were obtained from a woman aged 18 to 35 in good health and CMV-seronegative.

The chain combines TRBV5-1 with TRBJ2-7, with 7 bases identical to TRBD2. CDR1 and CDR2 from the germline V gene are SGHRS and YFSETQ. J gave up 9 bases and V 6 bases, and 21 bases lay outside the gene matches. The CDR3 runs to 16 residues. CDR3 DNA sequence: TGCGCCAGCACCCTACCGCGGGAGACAATATTGGTCGGGCAGTACTTC. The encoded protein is CASTLPRETILVGQYF.

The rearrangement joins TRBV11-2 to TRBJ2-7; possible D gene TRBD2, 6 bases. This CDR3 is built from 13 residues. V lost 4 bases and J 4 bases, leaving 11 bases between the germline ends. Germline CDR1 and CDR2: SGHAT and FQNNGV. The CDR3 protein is CASSSNGGYEQYF. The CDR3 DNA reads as TGTGCCAGCAGCTCGAACGGGGGATACGAGCAGTACTTC.

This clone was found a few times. CDR3 region: CATGLAGVVGELFF. The CDR3 bases are TGTGCCACGGGACTAGCGGGAGTGGTCGGGGAGCTGTTTTTT. This chain joins TRBV5-4 and TRBJ2-2; 14 bases fit TRBD2. The CDR3 consists of 14 residues. The V gene end was trimmed by 9 bases and the J gene end by 7 bases; junction bases not matched to a gene: 5. CDR1 is SGHNT and CDR2 is YYREEE in the germline V gene (reference sequence).

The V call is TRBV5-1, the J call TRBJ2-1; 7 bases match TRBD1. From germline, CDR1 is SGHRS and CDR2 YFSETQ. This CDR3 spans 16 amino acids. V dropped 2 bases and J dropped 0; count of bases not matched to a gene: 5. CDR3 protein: CASSLTGDSSYNEQFF. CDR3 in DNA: TGCGCCAGCAGCTTAACTGGGGACAGCTCCTACAATGAGCAGTTCTTC. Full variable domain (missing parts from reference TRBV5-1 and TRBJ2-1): KAGVTQTPRYLIKTRGQQVTLSCSPISGHRSVSWYQQTPGQGLQFLFEYFSETQRNKGNFPGRFSGRQFSNSRSEMNVSTLELGDSALYLCASSLTGDSSYNEQFFGPGTRLTVL.

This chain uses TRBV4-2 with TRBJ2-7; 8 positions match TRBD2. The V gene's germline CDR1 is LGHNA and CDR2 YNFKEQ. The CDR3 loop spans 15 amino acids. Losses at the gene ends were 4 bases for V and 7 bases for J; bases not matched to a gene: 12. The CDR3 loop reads CASSLGSGSGYEQYF. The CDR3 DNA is TGTGCCAGCAGCCTTGGAAGCGGGAGCGGTTATGAGCAGTACTTC.

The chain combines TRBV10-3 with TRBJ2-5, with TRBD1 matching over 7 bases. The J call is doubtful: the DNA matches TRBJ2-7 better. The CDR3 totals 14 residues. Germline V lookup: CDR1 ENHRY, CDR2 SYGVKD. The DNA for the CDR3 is TGTGCCATCAGTGACCCGGGACAGAGCTACGAGCAGTACTTC. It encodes CAISDPGQSYEQYF.

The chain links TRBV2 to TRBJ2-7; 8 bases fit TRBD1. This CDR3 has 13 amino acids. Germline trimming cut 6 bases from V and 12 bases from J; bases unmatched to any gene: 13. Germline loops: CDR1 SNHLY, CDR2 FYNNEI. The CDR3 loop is CASREGQAYFAYF. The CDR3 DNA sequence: TGTGCCAGCAGAGAGGGACAGGCCTACTTCGCGTACTTC.

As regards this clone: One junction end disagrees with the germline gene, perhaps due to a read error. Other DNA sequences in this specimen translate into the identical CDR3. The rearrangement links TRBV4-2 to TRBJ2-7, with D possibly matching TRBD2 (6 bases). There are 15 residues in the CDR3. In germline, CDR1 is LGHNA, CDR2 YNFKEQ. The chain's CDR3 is CASSQDPGSSYEQYF. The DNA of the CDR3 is TGTGCCAGTAGCCAAGATCCCGGGAGCTCCTACGAGCAGTACTTC.

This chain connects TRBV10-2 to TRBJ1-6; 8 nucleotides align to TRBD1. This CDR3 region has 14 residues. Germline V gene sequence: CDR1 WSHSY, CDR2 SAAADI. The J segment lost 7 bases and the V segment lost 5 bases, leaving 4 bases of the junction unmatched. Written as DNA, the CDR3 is TGCGCCAGCAGTAGCCGACAGGGGAATTCACCCCTCCACTTT. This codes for CASSSRQGNSPLHF.

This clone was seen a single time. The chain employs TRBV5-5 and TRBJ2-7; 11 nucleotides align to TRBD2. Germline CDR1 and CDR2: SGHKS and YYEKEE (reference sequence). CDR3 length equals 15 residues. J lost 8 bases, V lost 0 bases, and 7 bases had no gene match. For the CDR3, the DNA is TGTGCCAGCAGCTTGGTAACTAGCGGGAGTGTGAAGCAGTACTTC. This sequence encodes CASSLVTSGSVKQYF.

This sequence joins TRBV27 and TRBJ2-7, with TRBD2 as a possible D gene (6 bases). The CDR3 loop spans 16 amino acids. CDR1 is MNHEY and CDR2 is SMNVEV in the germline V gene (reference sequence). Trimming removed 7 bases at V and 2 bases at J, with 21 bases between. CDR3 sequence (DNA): TGTGCCAGCACTAGCGAGGGTCGTGTCATTCCCTACGAGCAGTACTTC. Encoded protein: CASTSEGRVIPYEQYF.

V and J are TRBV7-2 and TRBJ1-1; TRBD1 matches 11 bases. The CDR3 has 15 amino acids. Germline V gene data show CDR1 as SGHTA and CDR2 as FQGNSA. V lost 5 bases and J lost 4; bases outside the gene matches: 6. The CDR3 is CASSRTGGLGTEAFF. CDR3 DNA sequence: TGTGCCAGCAGCCGGACAGGGGGCCTAGGCACTGAAGCTTTCTTT. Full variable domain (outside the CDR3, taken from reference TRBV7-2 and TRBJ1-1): GAGVSQSPSNKVTEKGKDVELRCDPISGHTALYWYRQSLGQGLEFLIYFQGNSAPDKSGLPSDRFSAERTGGSVSTLTIQRTQQEDSAVYLCASSRTGGLGTEAFFGQGTRLTVV.

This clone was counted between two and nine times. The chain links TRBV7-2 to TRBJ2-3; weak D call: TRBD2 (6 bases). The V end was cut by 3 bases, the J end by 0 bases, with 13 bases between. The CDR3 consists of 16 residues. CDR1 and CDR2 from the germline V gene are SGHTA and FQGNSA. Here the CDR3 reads CASSFVAGTSTDTQYF. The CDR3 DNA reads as TGTGCCAGCAGCTTCGTTGCGGGGACTAGCACAGATACGCAGTATTTT.

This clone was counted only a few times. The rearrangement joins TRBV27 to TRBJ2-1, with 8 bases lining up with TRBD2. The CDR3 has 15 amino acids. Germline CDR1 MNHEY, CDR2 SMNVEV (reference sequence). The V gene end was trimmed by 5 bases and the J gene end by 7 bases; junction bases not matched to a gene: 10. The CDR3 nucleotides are TGTGCCAGCAGTGCTCCCGGGACTAGATTTAATGAGCAGTTCTTC. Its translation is CASSAPGTRFNEQFF.

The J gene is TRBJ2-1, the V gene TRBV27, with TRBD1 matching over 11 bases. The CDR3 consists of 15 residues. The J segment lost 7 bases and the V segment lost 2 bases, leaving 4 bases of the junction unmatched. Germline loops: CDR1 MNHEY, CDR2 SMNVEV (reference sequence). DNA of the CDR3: TGTGCCAGCAGTTTAGGACAGGGGGCTTATAATGAGCAGTTCTTC. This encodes CASSLGQGAYNEQFF.

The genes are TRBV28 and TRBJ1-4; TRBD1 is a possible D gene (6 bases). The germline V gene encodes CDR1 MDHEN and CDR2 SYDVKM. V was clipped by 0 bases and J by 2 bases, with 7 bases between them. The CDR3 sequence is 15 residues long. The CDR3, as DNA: TGTGCCAGCAGTTTATGGGGGGCGACTAATGAAAAACTGTTTTTT. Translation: CASSLWGATNEKLFF.

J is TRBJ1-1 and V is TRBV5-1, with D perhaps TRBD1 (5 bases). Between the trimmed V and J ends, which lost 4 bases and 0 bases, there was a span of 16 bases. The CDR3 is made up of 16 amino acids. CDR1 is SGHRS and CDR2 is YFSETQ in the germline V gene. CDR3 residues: CASSPGPHIMNTEAFF. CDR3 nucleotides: TGCGCCAGCAGCCCAGGGCCACACATCATGAACACTGAAGCTTTCTTT.

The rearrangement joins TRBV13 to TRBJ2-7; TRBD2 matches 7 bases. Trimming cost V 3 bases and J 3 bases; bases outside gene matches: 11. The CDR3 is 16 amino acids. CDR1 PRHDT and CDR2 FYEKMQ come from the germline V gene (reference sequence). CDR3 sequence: CASSFARRGGDYEQYF. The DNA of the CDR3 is TGTGCCAGCAGCTTCGCCCGGCGTGGGGGGGACTACGAGCAGTACTTC.

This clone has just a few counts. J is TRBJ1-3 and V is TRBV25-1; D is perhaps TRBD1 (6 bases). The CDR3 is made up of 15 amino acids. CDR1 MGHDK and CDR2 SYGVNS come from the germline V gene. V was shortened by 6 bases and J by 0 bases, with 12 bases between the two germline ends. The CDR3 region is CASRVTGTSGNTIYF. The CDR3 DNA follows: TGTGCCAGCAGGGTGACAGGAACCTCTGGAAACACCATATATTTT.

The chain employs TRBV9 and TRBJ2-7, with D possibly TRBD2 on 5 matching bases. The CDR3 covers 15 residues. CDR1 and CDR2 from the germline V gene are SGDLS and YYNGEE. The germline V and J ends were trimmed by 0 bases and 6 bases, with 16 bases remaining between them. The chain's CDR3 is CASSVATGYESEQYF. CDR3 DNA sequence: TGTGCCAGCAGCGTAGCTACGGGGTACGAGTCCGAGCAGTACTTC.